One and the same sample provided the 19 T cell receptor beta chains below, sequenced in a study of monozygotic twins with inflammatory bowel disease. TCRdb re-called the 5' RACE reads; one entry per CDR3 protein, DNA not given. Its table lists about 300,000 distinct CDR3 sequences. Material: blood. These receptors were obtained from a human donor with ulcerative colitis or Crohn's disease, or a healthy co-twin of an affected twin (not recorded which).

V gene TRBV20-1 combines with J gene TRBJ2-1; TCRdb's D gene call, TRBD2, goes unchecked for lack of DNA. The V gene's germline CDR1 is DFQATT and CDR2 SNEGSKA (reference sequence). The CDR3 extends over 14 amino acids. CDR3 amino acids: CSAASPASGNEQFF.

V and J are TRBV5-1 and TRBJ2-1; TCRdb's assignment of TRBD2 cannot be checked, as there is no DNA. Germline assignment: CDR1 SGHRS and CDR2 YFSETQ. This CDR3 spans 14 amino acids. CDR3 protein: CASSTPGGVNEQFF.

The genes are TRBV20-1 and TRBJ2-5; TCRdb's D call of TRBD2 is untestable without DNA. From germline, CDR1 is DFQATT and CDR2 SNEGSKA (reference sequence). The CDR3 has 14 residues. The CDR3 sequence is CSASEGGRWKTQCF.

V usage is TRBV6-1 and J usage is TRBJ2-7; the TRBD1 assignment by TCRdb is unverifiable without DNA. Germline lookup yields CDR1 MNHNS and CDR2 SASEGT. The CDR3 consists of 16 residues. The CDR3 sequence is CASSGQGGVKTYEQYF.

This chain connects TRBV12-3 or TRBV12-4 to TRBJ1-2. The CDR3 covers 15 residues. CDR3 protein: CASSPQITTNYGYTF.

The chain employs TRBV12-3 or TRBV12-4 and TRBJ2-5. The CDR3 consists of 13 residues. The CDR3 sequence is CASSLAQWETQYF.

The rearrangement uses TRBV6-5 and TRBJ2-1; TCRdb's assignment of TRBD1 cannot be checked, as there is no DNA. Per the germline V gene, CDR1 is MNHEY and CDR2 is SVGAGI. This CDR3 comprises 15 residues. This CDR3 is CASSYSGTAINEQFF.

The chain employs TRBV28 and TRBJ2-3; there is no DNA to check the TCRdb D call of TRBD2. The CDR3 totals 16 residues. In germline, CDR1 is MDHEN, CDR2 SYDVKM. CDR3 sequence: CASRVLAGVRADTQYF.

The chain is built from TRBV20-1 and TRBJ1-4. CDR1 is DFQATT, CDR2 SNEGSKA, per germline (reference sequence). This CDR3 has 14 residues. Here the CDR3 reads CSVHRFSTNEKLFF.

The chain has TRBV4-3 and TRBJ2-2; the TRBD2 assignment by TCRdb is unverifiable without DNA. CDR3 length: 16 amino acids. CDR1 LGHNA and CDR2 YSLEER come from the germline V gene. The CDR3 loop is CASSQLPGLNTGELFF.

The chain combines TRBV19 with TRBJ2-1; TCRdb names TRBD2, which stays unverified in the absence of DNA. There are 18 residues in the CDR3. In germline, CDR1 is LNHDA, CDR2 SQIVND (reference sequence). The CDR3 region is CASSIRGSGRASLNEQFF.

V gene TRBV27 combines with J gene TRBJ1-2; lacking DNA, the TRBD1 call made by TCRdb goes unchecked. Germline V gene data show CDR1 as MNHEY and CDR2 as SMNVEV (reference sequence). The CDR3 has 13 residues. CDR3 protein: CASSGQGWYGYTF.

The chain employs TRBV29-1 and TRBJ2-5; the TCRdb D gene call, TRBD1, has no DNA to confirm it. The CDR3 is 13 residues long. Germline V gene sequence: CDR1 SQVTM, CDR2 ANQGSEA. The CDR3 loop is CSVRTGMKETQYF. The full variable domain, with the rest looked up from reference TRBV29-1 and TRBJ2-5, is SAVISQKPSRDICQRGTSLTIQCQVDSQVTMMFWYRQQPGQSLTLIATANQGSEATYESGFVIDKFPISRPNLTFSTLTVSNMSPEDSSIYLCSVRTGMKETQYFGPGTRLLVL.

V is TRBV6-4 and J is TRBJ2-3; TCRdb picks TRBD1, but there is no DNA to check that call. This CDR3 region has 14 residues. The germline gives CDR1 MRHNA, CDR2 SNTAGT. The CDR3 sequence: CASSATGGADTQYF.

The V gene is TRBV27, the J gene TRBJ1-5; the D call of TRBD1 rests on TCRdb alone, since no DNA is present to check it. Looked up from germline, CDR1 is MNHEY and CDR2 is SMNVEV (reference sequence). This CDR3 is built from 12 residues. CDR3 in amino acids: CASSSRGQPQHF.

V and J are TRBV6-5 and TRBJ2-3. CDR3 length: 15 amino acids. The germline V gene has CDR1 MNHEY and CDR2 SVGAGI. The CDR3 region is CASSYLDPSTDTQYF.

This sequence joins TRBV20-1 and TRBJ1-6. The CDR3 runs 15 residues. Germline-derived CDR1 and CDR2 are DFQATT and SNEGSKA (reference sequence). The CDR3 here is CSAISNSVYNLPLHF.

Here the CDR3 reads CSARTNYEQYF. The chain combines TRBV20-1 with TRBJ2-7. This CDR3 has 11 residues. Germline V CDR1 and CDR2: DFQATT, SNEGSKA (reference sequence).

The chain carries TRBV14 and TRBJ2-7; absent DNA, TCRdb's TRBD1 call cannot be checked. The CDR3 sequence is 13 residues long. Germline loops: CDR1 SGHDN, CDR2 FVKESK. The CDR3 here is CASSQDQGTAGYF.